A single sample gave rise to the 5 T cell receptor beta chains below, sequenced in a study of T cell repertoires in cytomegalovirus infection (dated by TCRdb to the late 2010s). Sequencer: Illumina HiSeq 1500. TCRdb redid the processing of the public reads, applying fastp at Q25 and MiXCR, and retained in-frame beta chains. Identical CDR3 protein sequences are pooled into one entry, listed with their most common genes and DNA. The table for this sample lists approximately 1,000,000 distinct CDR3 sequences; approximately 32% of them were counted only once. About an eighth of the sample goes to the ten largest clones. The treatment or condition label here, explained by the study, means: in vitro stimulation with specific CMV peptide epitopes to enrich CMV-specific T cells. These receptors have no identified antigens. The sequencing used cultured CD8+ T cells from PBMCs, collected from culture after CMV antigen stimulation. Receptor source: a human donor in good health (CMV status not recorded). Some clones in this sample may be carry-over from other donors' samples.

The chain combines TRBV6-6 with TRBJ1-1; a weak D match, TRBD1 (5 bases). The CDR3 covers 13 residues. V was trimmed by 5 bases and J by 10 bases, leaving 17 bases between them. Germline CDR1 reads MNHNY; CDR2 reads SVGAGI (reference sequence). The CDR3 nucleotides are TGTGCCAGCAGTCCCCCGGGGGAAAGGGGAGCTTTCTTT. Its translation: CASSPPGERGAFF.

The chain has TRBV5-4 and TRBJ2-7, with a possible D match to TRBD1 (6 bases). V was cut by 5 bases and J by 1 base, with 19 bases left in between. The CDR3 runs to 16 residues. From germline, CDR1 is SGHNT and CDR2 YYREEE (reference sequence). CDR3 in DNA: TGTGCCAGCAGTCAGGGGCCTACTAGTCAATCCTACGAGCAGTACTTC. Protein sequence: CASSQGPTSQSYEQYF.

There are a few counts of this clonotype. The chain recombines TRBV7-8 with TRBJ1-4; TRBD1 is a possible D gene (6 bases). The CDR3 is 18 amino acids. Germline CDR1 and CDR2: SGHVS and FQNEAQ. V was shortened by 5 bases and J by 5 bases, with 24 bases between the two germline ends. CDR3 in amino acids: CASSGNRVGGRWNEKLFF. DNA for the CDR3: TGTGCCAGCAGCGGAAACAGGGTGGGGGGGCGCTGGAATGAAAAACTGTTTTTT. The variable domain in full, with the rest retrieved from reference TRBV7-8 and TRBJ1-4, is GAGVSQSPRYKVAKRGQDVALRCDPISGHVSLFWYQQALGQGPEFLTYFQNEAQLDKSGLPSDRFFAERPEGSVSTLKIQRTQQEDSAVYLCASSGNRVGGRWNEKLFFGSGTQLSVL.

In its sample, this clonotype was seen a few times. The chain links TRBV20-1 to TRBJ2-1; no definite D call. The CDR3 has 12 amino acids. The V end lost 5 bases, the J end lost 7 bases, and 12 bases lay between the germline ends. The V gene's germline CDR1 is DFQATT and CDR2 SNEGSKA (reference sequence). CDR3 sequence: CSAALGLNEQFF. CDR3 nucleotide sequence: TGCAGTGCTGCCTTGGGGTTGAATGAGCAGTTCTTC.

This clonotype showed up many times. The chain joins TRBV7-6 to TRBJ2-3; 11 bases are shared with TRBD2. Trimming took 6 bases from V and 1 from J; bases not matched to a gene: 12. Germline CDR1 and CDR2: SGHVS and FNYEAQ. The CDR3 covers 18 residues. The CDR3 spells CASSSTSGTPMGTDTQYF. The CDR3 DNA is TGTGCCAGCAGTTCGACTAGCGGGACACCCATGGGCACAGATACGCAGTATTTT.